Listed here are 14 T cell receptor beta chains from one sample, sequenced in a study of regulatory T cells in long-lasting Graves disease. Investigators prepared the TCR beta libraries by applying iRepertoire HTBI primers and Arm-PCR of CDR3 regions. MiXCR was run by TCRdb on the multiplex PCR reads, yielding one entry per CDR3 protein. The sample includes a few hundred thousand distinct CDR3 sequences, 13% seen only once; the top ten take roughly 9.7%. Time point described: newly diagnosed GD, antithyroid drugs for less than 3 months. The authors made the TCR library using RNA they extracted from PBMCs. The same sample was also used in a study of T cells in Graves' hyperthyroidism and ophthalmopathy.

Material: peripheral blood mononuclear cells (PBMCs), obtained at new diagnosis, from a patient treated with antithyroid drugs. Every receptor here comes from a man between 25 and 39 years old with Graves disease.

On this clonotype itself: The likely explanation is a read error, given a far larger clone one base away. The rearrangement joins TRBV7-8 to TRBJ2-1; no clear D. The CDR3 covers 14 residues. V lost 3 bases and J lost 10, with 16 bases in between. The germline V gene has CDR1 SGHVS and CDR2 FQNEAQ. The CDR3 DNA is TGTGCCAGCAGCTTTCCTGACGGCTCCTACGAGCAGTTCTTC. Translated: CASSFPDGSYEQFF.

Concerning this clonotype itself: A much bigger clone sits one base away, suggesting this may be a read error. Since the CDR3 does not end with the conserved phenylalanine or tryptophan, this likely comes from a read error. The chain employs TRBV18 and TRBJ1-4, with unresolved D. This CDR3 comprises 12 residues. The germline V gene encodes CDR1 KGHSH and CDR2 LQKENI. Deletions cut 7 bases from V and 8 bases from J, with 11 bases between. The CDR3 here is CASFGGGEKLFL. The CDR3 nucleotides are TGTGCCAGCTTTGGCGGAGGCGAAAAACTGTTTTTG.

This clonotype was seen ten or more times. V usage is TRBV10-3 and J usage is TRBJ2-7; 11 bases line up with TRBD2. The trim removed 6 bases at V and 3 bases at J, leaving 13 bases unmatched. The CDR3 runs 17 residues. Germline CDR1 reads ENHRY; CDR2 reads SYGVKD. CDR3 in amino acids: CAIRRQTILAGDYEQYF. CDR3 coding DNA: TGTGCCATCAGAAGACAAACGATACTAGCGGGGGACTACGAGCAGTACTTC.

This clonotype has at least ten counts. The rearrangement joins TRBV27 to TRBJ1-1; 7 nucleotides line up with TRBD1. Germline V gene lookup returns CDR1 MNHEY and CDR2 SMNVEV (reference sequence). Losses at the gene ends were 9 bases for V and 1 base for J; bases not matched to a gene: 8. This CDR3 region has 14 residues. CDR3 nucleotides: TGTGCCAGAATCACAGGGGACAAGAACACTGAAGCTTTCTTT. Translating it yields CARITGDKNTEAFF.

This clonotype was counted at least ten times. The rearrangement joins TRBV11-1 to TRBJ2-1; 8 nucleotides line up with TRBD1. This CDR3 contains 17 residues. The V and J ends lost 3 bases and 0 bases, in that order; junction bases with no gene match: 7. The germline gives CDR1 SGHAT, CDR2 FQDESV (reference sequence). Here the CDR3 reads CASSFSGDRSSYNEQFF. DNA of the CDR3: TGTGCCAGCAGCTTTTCGGGGGACAGGAGCTCCTACAATGAGCAGTTCTTC.

This clonotype was counted many times. The J gene is TRBJ2-3, the V gene TRBV11-3; D is undetermined. V lost 1 base to trimming and J lost 1 base, with 6 bases between them. Germline loops: CDR1 SGHNT, CDR2 YENEEA. The length of the CDR3 is 14 residues. In nucleotides, the CDR3 is TGTGCCAGCAGCTTAGCGCCAGGCACAGATACGCAGTATTTT. Translation gives CASSLAPGTDTQYF.

This clonotype appeared a few times. The chain joins TRBV6-1 to TRBJ1-2; D is undetermined. CDR1 and CDR2 from the germline V gene are MNHNS and SASEGT. CDR3 size: 14 residues. V was pared by 2 bases and J by 5 bases, with 12 bases between. DNA for the CDR3: TGTGCCAGCAGTGAAAATGGAGGAGCGTATGGCTACACCTTC. Translated: CASSENGGAYGYTF.

This clonotype came up many times. The rearrangement uses TRBV7-9 and TRBJ2-3; D possibly corresponds to TRBD2 (6 bases). V was shortened by 5 bases and J by 0 bases, with 12 bases between the two germline ends. This CDR3 contains 15 residues. The germline gives CDR1 SEHNR, CDR2 FQNEAQ (reference sequence). The CDR3 DNA sequence: TGTGCCAGCAGCCCTAGCGTAACTAGCACAGATACGCAGTATTTT. This sequence encodes CASSPSVTSTDTQYF.

This clonotype was counted many times. This chain uses TRBV27 with TRBJ1-1, with D unclear. Germline V gene data show CDR1 as MNHEY and CDR2 as SMNVEV (reference sequence). There are 15 residues in the CDR3. The germline V and J ends were trimmed by 5 bases and 6 bases, with 19 bases remaining between them. The CDR3 sequence: CASSSPYPPRAEAFF. The CDR3 region has the DNA TGTGCCAGCAGTAGTCCTTACCCCCCGAGGGCTGAAGCTTTCTTT.

Comments on this clonotype: It is likely a read error: a sequence one base away is far more abundant. The gene calls are TRBV20-1 and TRBJ2-1; D is undetermined. Germline CDR1 is DFQATT and CDR2 is SNEGSKA (reference sequence). Trimming took 5 bases from V and 10 from J, leaving 24 bases between them. The CDR3 loop spans 15 amino acids. The CDR3 region is CSAPEPASLGHEQFF. Written as DNA, the CDR3 is TGCAGTGCTCCGGAACCGGCCTCCCTCGGCCACGAGCAGTTCTTC.

In this sample, this clonotype turned up a few times. This chain joins TRBV3-1 and TRBJ2-2; D perhaps matches TRBD2 (6 bases). V was trimmed by 4 bases and J by 4 bases, leaving 10 bases between them. The germline V gene encodes CDR1 LGHDT and CDR2 YNNKEL (reference sequence). The CDR3 is 14 residues long. CDR3 sequence reads: CASSPGSVTGELFF. The CDR3 bases are TGTGCCAGCAGCCCCGGGAGCGTCACCGGGGAGCTGTTTTTT.

The rearrangement joins TRBV28 to TRBJ1-2; D gene unclear. Germline CDR1 MDHEN, CDR2 SYDVKM. CDR3 length: 12 amino acids. Trimming pared 7 bases from V and 3 bases from J, leaving 9 bases between. As DNA, the CDR3 is TGTGCCAGCACCGTCGGCGACTATGGCTACACCTTC. This translates into CASTVGDYGYTF.

In regard to this clonotype: A much larger clone is a single base away; this may be a read error. The gene calls are TRBV3-1 and TRBJ1-5, with no clear D. CDR1 and CDR2 (germline): LGHDT, YNNKEL (reference sequence). The CDR3 is 14 amino acids. With 4 bases removed from V and 7 bases from J, the gap between germline ends came to 14 bases. CDR3 nucleotides: TGTGCCAGCAGCCCGGGAGAGGCGGGACAGCCCCAGCATTTT. Residues: CASSPGEAGQPQHF.

This clonotype was counted ten times or more. The V gene is TRBV24-1, the J gene TRBJ2-7, with TRBD2 matching 7 bases. The V segment lost 4 bases and the J segment 2 bases; nucleotides outside the gene matches: 4. CDR1 and CDR2 from the germline V gene are KGHDR and SFDVKD. This CDR3 has 14 amino acids. The CDR3 DNA follows: TGTGCCACCAGTGAGGGGGGGAGCACCTACGAGCAGTACTTC. As protein: CATSEGGSTYEQYF.